These T cell receptor beta chains were read from a single sample in a study of OX40 agonist ivuxolimab in advanced cancers. This table comes from immunoSEQ multiplex PCR, and its TCRdb copy is limited to in-frame clones, with some not included. The sample has roughly 35,000 clones; roughly 80% are singletons. The sample in question was CD4+ or CD8+ T cells sorted from blood, obtained in a trial of the OX40 agonist ivuxolimab. Receptors were obtained from an adult with an advanced solid tumor such as melanoma, head and neck, liver or kidney cancer. CDR3s leave out the opening cysteine and the closing phenylalanine or tryptophan. The D gene is left open where the match is weak.

CDR3 protein,V gene,J gene,D gene
ASSPTSHSDEQY,TRBV18,TRBJ2-7,-
ASSPGATSGNTIY,TRBV9,TRBJ1-3,-
ASSPQVTKVNTEAF,TRBV18,TRBJ1-1,-
AWSRFAETYEQY,TRBV30,TRBJ2-7,-
ASSSRDISYEQY,TRBV7-9,TRBJ2-7,-
ASSQGEGQGQMEY,TRBV4-2,TRBJ2-7,-
ASSQTVVNSPLH,TRBV6-6,TRBJ1-6,-
SRGNIQY,TRBV20-1,TRBJ2-4,-
AISPGTDWSSNEKLF,TRBV10-3,TRBJ1-4,TRBD1
ASREGLTQETQY,TRBV2,TRBJ2-5,-
ASSLRIENTEAF,TRBV7-3,TRBJ1-1,-
ASSDRTNTGELF,TRBV6-1,TRBJ2-2,-
ASSYVSSYEQY,TRBV5-6,TRBJ2-7,-
ANRRLRSGQAGNTIY,TRBV11-2,TRBJ1-3,-
ASSPQGAGTEAF,TRBV18,TRBJ1-1,TRBD1
ASSILAASSGNTIY,TRBV19,TRBJ1-3,-
ASSDWAGGQETQY,TRBV10-2,TRBJ2-5,TRBD2
VRSPDSRSNSNQPQH,TRBV7-5,TRBJ1-5,-
ASSYGTGVGGYT,TRBV2,TRBJ1-2,TRBD1
ASSKRRGWEQY,TRBV21-1,TRBJ2-5,-
ASSAGIQGIETQY,TRBV7-9,TRBJ2-5,-
ASSLRDGLSTGELF,TRBV7-7,TRBJ2-2,-
ASSLGAYGEQY,TRBV9,TRBJ2-7,-
AIRVGQGNYNEQF,TRBV10-3,TRBJ2-1,TRBD1
ASSLFGRKTEAF,TRBV11-2,TRBJ1-1,-
ASTSGQGRTEAF,TRBV19,TRBJ1-1,TRBD1
ASSYITDAF,TRBV5-6,TRBJ1-1,-
ASMSWSNQPQH,TRBV6-6,TRBJ1-5,-
ASSLKANTIY,TRBV7-9,TRBJ1-3,-
ASGPDPNTEAF,TRBV12-5,TRBJ1-1,-
ASSIAGSGANVLT,TRBV19,TRBJ2-6,-